This TCR beta chain was identified during a study of lymphopenia after photon versus proton radiotherapy. As for this clone: Its antigen is unknown.

Germline V gene lookup returns CDR1 SGHTA and CDR2 FQGNSA. After removal of 0 bases from V and 6 bases from J, the junction contained 6 bases not matched to a gene. The CDR3 length is 16 residues. Points from the study as a whole: Post-nadir TCR diversity decline inversely tracked overall survival among those who died. Proton therapy kept repertoires fairly stable, unlike photons, which gained effector/memory cells.

Sequencing was performed with immunoSEQ multiplex PCR; in TCRdb, only in-frame clones are kept and a portion is missing. The data hold fewer than 30,000 clones, with about nine tenths observed a single time. This sequence originates from a woman aged 45-65 years with cholangiocarcinoma. Sequences were derived from peripheral blood, sampled from a patient treated with photon-based radiotherapy. This chain joins TRBV7-2 and TRBJ2-2, with 8 positions matching TRBD2. CDR3 amino acids: CASSLAGAGAPGELFF. The CDR3 bases are TGTGCCAGCAGCTTAGCGGGAGCGGGGGCCCCCGGGGAGCTGTTTTTT.